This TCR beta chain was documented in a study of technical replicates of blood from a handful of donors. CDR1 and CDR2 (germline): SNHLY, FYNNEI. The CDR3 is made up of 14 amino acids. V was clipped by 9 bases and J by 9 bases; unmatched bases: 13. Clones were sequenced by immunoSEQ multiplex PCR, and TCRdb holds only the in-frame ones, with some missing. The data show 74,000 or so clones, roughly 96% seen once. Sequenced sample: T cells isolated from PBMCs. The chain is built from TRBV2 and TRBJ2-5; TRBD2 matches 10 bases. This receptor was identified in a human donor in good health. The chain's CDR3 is CASEGSSGSGAQYF. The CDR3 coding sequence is TGTGCCAGTGAGGGGTCTAGCGGGAGTGGGGCCCAGTACTTC.